This T cell receptor beta chain came from a study of post-analysis software for immune sequencing data. Overall study results and limits: About 5 TRBV segments, including TRBV5-6, TRBV5-1 and TRBV20-1, were more frequent in patients than controls.

The germline CDR1 and CDR2 sequences are SEHNR and FQNEAQ (reference sequence). Trimming stripped 0 bases from V and 7 bases from J, with 16 bases between. This CDR3 has 16 residues. Note on this clonotype: The antigen remains unidentified.

The TCR beta cDNA libraries carried unique molecular identifiers. In TCRdb, the PCR reads were re-called with MiXCR into one record per CDR3 protein. The profile shows some 800,000 distinct CDR3 sequences, around 46% of them singletons. The chain has TRBV7-9 and TRBJ2-1; the D gene is possibly TRBD2 (5 bases). Sequenced sample: blood. This clonotype was sampled from a girl aged 10 to 17 with multiple sclerosis. For the CDR3, the DNA is TGTGCCAGCAGCTTAGCCTTAGGCCCCGGGGTAAATGAGCAGTTCTTC. Translating it yields CASSLALGPGVNEQFF.